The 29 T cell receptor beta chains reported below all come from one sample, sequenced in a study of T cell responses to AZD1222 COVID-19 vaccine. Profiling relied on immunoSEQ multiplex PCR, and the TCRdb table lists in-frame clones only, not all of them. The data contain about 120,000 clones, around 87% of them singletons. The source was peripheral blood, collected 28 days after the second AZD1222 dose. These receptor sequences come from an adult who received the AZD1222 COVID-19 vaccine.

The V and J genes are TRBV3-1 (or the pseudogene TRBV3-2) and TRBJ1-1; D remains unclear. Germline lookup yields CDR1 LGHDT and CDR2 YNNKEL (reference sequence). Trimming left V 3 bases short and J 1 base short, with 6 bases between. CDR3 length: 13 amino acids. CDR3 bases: TGTGCCAGCAGCCACCGACAGAACACTGAAGCTTTCTTT. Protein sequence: CASSHRQNTEAFF.

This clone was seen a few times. The CDR3 loop reads CSVETGFEYGYTF. In DNA, the CDR3 is TGCAGCGTGGAGACAGGTTTTGAATATGGCTACACCTTC. V gene TRBV29-1 combines with J gene TRBJ1-2, with D possibly being TRBD1 (6 bases). V lost 6 bases, J lost 5 bases, and 16 bases lay in between. CDR3 length: 13 residues. Looked up from germline, CDR1 is SQVTM and CDR2 is ANQGSEA.

This chain's CDR3 is CASSSLDRGLYGYTF. CDR3 coding DNA: TGTGCCAGCAGTTCTTTGGACAGGGGGCTCTATGGCTACACCTTC. The chain couples TRBV6-2 or TRBV6-3 to TRBJ1-2; 11 nucleotides line up with TRBD1. The germline CDR1 and CDR2 sequences are MNHEY and SVGEGT. The CDR3 consists of 15 residues. V lost 4 bases, J lost 4 bases, and 5 bases stayed unmatched.

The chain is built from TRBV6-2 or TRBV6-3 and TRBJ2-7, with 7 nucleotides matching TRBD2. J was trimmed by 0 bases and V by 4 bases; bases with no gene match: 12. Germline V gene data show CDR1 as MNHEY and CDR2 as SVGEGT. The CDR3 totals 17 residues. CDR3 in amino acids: CASSSPRERGDSYEQYF. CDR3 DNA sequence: TGTGCCAGCAGTTCCCCGCGGGAACGGGGGGACTCCTACGAGCAGTACTTC.

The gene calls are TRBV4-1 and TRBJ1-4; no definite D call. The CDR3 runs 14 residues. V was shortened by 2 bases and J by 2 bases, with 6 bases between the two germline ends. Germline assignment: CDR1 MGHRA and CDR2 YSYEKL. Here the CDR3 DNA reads TGCGCCAGCAGCCAAACCCGGACTAATGAAAAACTGTTTTTT. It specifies CASSQTRTNEKLFF.

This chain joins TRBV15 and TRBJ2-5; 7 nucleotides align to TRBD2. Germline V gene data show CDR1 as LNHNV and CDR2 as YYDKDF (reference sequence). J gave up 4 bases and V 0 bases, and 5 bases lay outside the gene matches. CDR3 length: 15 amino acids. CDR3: CATSREGRESETQYF. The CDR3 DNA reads TGTGCCACCAGCAGAGAGGGGAGGGAGTCAGAGACCCAGTACTTC.

For the CDR3, the DNA is TGCGCCAGCAGCTTCAAGGGGGCAGAGACCCAGTACTTC. This translates into CASSFKGAETQYF. The V and J genes are TRBV5-1 and TRBJ2-5; TRBD1 agrees at 7 bases. J gave up 4 bases and V 2 bases, and 2 bases lay outside the gene matches. In germline, CDR1 is SGHRS, CDR2 YFSETQ. This CDR3 region has 13 residues.

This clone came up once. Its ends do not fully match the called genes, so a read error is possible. The CDR3 reads CASSLEMNTEAFF. CDR3 nucleotide sequence: TGTGCTAGCAGCTTAGAGATGAACACTGAAGCTTTCTTT. The gene calls are TRBV7-7 and TRBJ1-1; D is undetermined. The CDR3 extends over 13 amino acids. Germline V gives CDR1 SSHAT, CDR2 FNYEAQ (reference sequence).

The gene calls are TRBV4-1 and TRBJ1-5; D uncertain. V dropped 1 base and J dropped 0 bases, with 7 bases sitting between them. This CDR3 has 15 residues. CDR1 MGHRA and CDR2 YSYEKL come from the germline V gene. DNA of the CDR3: TGCGCCAGCAGCCAAGTTCTCTCTAGCAATCAGCCCCAGCATTTT. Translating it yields CASSQVLSSNQPQHF.

Here the CDR3 DNA reads TGCGCCAGCAGTGGGTGGACAGGGGAGGGTGGGGCCAACGTCCTGACTTTC. Translated, it gives CASSGWTGEGGANVLTF. This chain links TRBV10-2 with TRBJ2-6; the match to TRBD1 covers 9 bases. J gave up 3 bases and V 4 bases, and 7 bases lay outside the gene matches. Germline V gene lookup returns CDR1 WSHSY and CDR2 SAAADI. The CDR3 extends over 17 amino acids.

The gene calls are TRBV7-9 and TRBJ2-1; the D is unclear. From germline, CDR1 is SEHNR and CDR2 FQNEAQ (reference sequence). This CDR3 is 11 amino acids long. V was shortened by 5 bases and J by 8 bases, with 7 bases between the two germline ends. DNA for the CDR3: TGTGCCAGCAGCCCCCCCCATGAGCAGTTCTTC. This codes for CASSPPHEQFF.

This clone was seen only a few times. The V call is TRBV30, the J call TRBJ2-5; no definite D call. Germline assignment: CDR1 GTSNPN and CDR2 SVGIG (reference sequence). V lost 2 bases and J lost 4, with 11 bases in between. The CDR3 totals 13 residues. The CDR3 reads CAWSRRLRETQYF. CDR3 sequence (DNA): TGTGCCTGGAGTCGGCGACTGAGAGAGACCCAGTACTTC.

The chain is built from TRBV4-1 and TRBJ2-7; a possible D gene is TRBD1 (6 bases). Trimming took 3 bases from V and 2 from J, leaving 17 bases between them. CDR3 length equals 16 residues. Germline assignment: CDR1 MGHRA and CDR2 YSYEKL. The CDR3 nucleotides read TGCGCCAGCAGCCACGTTCTAGGGGGTAGACCCTACGAGCAGTACTTC. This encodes CASSHVLGGRPYEQYF.

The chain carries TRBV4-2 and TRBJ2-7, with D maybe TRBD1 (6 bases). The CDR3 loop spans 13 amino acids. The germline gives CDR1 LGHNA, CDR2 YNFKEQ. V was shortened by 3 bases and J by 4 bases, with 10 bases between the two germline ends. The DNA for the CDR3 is TGTGCCAGCAGCCAGCAACAGGGTTACGAGCAGTACTTC. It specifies CASSQQQGYEQYF.

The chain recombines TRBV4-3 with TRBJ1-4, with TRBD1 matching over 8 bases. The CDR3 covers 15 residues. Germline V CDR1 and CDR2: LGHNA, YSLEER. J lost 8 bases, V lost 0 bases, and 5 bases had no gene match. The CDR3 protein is CASSQDWTGNEKLFF. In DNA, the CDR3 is TGCGCCAGCAGCCAAGATTGGACAGGGAACGAAAAACTGTTTTTT.

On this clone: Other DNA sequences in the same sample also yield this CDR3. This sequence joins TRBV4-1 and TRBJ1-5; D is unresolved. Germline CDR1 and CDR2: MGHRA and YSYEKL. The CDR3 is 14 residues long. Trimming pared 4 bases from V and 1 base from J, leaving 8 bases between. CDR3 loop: CASSPLDSNQPQHF. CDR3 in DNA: TGCGCCAGCAGCCCACTGGACAGCAATCAGCCCCAGCATTTT.

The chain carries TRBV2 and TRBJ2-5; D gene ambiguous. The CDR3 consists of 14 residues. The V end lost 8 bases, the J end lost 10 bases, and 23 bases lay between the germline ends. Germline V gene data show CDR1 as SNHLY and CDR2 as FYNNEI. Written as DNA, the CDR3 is TGTGCCAGCCAGCCCGGTTTCAAAGATAAAATCCAGTACTTC. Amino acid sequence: CASQPGFKDKIQYF.

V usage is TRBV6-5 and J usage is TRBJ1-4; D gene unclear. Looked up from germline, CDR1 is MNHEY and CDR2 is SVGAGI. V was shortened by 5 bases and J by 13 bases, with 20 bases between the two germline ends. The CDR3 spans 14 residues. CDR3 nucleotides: TGTGCCAGCAGTCCGCCACGGGGAGTCTTTGTACTGTTTTTT. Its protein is CASSPPRGVFVLFF.

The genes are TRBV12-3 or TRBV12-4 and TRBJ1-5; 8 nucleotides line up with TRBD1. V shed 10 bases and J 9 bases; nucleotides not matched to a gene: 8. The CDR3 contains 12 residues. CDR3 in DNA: TGTGCCACCGGACAGGGAGTTGGGCCCCAGCATTTT. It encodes CATGQGVGPQHF.

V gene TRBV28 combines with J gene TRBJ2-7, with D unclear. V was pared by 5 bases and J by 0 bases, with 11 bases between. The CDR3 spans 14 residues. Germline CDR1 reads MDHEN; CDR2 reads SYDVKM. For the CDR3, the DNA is TGTGCCAGCAGTCCTTGGGCCATCTCCTACGAGCAGTACTTC. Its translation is CASSPWAISYEQYF. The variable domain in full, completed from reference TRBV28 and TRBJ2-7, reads DVKVTQSSRYLVKRTGEKVFLECVQDMDHENMFWYRQDPGLGLRLIYFSYDVKMKEKGDIPEGYSVSREKKERFSLILESASTNQTSMYLCASSPWAISYEQYFGPGTRLTVT.

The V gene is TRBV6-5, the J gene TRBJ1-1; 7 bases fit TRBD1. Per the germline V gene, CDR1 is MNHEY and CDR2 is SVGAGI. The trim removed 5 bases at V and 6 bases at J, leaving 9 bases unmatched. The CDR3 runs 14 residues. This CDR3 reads CASSTKTGAAEAFF. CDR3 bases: TGTGCCAGCAGTACTAAAACAGGGGCGGCTGAAGCTTTCTTT.

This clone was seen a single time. The CDR3 reads CASSFRQGREKLFF. DNA for the CDR3: TGTGCCAGCAGTTTCAGACAGGGGAGAGAAAAACTGTTTTTT. The chain recombines TRBV28 with TRBJ1-4; TRBD1 agrees at 8 bases. The germline V gene encodes CDR1 MDHEN and CDR2 SYDVKM. The CDR3 consists of 14 residues. With V trimmed by 3 bases and J by 8 bases, 5 bases remained unmatched.

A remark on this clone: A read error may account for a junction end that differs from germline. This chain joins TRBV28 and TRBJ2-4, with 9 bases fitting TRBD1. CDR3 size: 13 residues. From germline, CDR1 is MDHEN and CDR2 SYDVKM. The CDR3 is CASSISGTGRSNF. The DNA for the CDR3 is TGTGCCAGCAGTATCTCCGGGACAGGGAGATCTAACTTC. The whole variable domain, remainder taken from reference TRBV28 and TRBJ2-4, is DVKVTQSSRYLVKRTGEKVFLECVQDMDHENMFWYRQDPGLGLRLIYFSYDVKMKEKGDIPEGYSVSREKKERFSLILESASTNQTSMYLCASSISGTGRSNFGAGTRLSVL.

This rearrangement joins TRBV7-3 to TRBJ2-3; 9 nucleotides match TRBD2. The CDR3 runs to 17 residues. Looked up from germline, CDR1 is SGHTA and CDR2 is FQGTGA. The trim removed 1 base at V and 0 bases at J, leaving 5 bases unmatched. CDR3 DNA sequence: TGTGCCAGCAGCTTAAGAGGGCTAGCGGGGAGCACAGATACGCAGTATTTT. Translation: CASSLRGLAGSTDTQYF.

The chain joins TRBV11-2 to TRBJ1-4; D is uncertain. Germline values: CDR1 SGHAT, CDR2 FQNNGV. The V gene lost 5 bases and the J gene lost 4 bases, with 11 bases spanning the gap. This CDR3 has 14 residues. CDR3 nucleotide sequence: TGTGCCAGCAGCCGAGCGGGGATTAATGAAAAACTGTTTTTT. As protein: CASSRAGINEKLFF. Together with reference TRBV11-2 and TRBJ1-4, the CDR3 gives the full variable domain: EAGVAQSPRYKIIEKRQSVAFWCNPISGHATLYWYQQILGQGPKLLIQFQNNGVVDDSQLPKDRFSAERLKGVDSTLKIQPAKLEDSAVYLCASSRAGINEKLFFGSGTQLSVL.

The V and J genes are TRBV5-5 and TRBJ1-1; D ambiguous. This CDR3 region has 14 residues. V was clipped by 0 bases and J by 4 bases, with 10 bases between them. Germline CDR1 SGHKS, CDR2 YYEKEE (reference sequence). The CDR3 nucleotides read TGTGCCAGCAGCTTGGAAAGTTGGGGCACTGAAGCTTTCTTT. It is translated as CASSLESWGTEAFF.

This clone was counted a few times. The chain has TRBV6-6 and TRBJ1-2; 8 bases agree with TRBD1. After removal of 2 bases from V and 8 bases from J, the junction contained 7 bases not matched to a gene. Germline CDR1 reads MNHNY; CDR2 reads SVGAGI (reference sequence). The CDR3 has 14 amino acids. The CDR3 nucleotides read TGTGCCAGCAGTTACCGTGGACAGGGTCGGGGCTACACCTTC. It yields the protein CASSYRGQGRGYTF.

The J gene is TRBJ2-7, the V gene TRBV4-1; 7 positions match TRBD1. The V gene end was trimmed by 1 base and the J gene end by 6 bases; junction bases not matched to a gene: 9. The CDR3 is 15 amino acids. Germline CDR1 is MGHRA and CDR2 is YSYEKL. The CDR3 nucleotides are TGCGCCAGCAGCCAAGCTTACAGGGGTAGAGGCGAGCAGTACTTC. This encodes CASSQAYRGRGEQYF.

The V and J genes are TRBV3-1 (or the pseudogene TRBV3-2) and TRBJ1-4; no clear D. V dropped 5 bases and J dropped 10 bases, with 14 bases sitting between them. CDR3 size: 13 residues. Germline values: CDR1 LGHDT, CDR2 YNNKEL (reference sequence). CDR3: CASSSQRVGKLFF. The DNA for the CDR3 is TGTGCCAGCAGCAGTCAAAGGGTGGGAAAACTGTTTTTT.